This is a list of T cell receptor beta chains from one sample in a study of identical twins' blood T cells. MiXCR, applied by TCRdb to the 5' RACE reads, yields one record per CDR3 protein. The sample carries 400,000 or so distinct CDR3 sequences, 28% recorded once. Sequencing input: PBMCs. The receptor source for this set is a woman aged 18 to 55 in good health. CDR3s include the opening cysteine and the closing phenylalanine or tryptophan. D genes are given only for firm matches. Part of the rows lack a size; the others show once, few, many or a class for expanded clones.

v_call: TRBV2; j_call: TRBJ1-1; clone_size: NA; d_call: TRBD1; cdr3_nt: TGTGCCAGCAGTTTCAGGACAGGCCCGAACACTGAAGCTTTCTTT; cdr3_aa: CASSFRTGPNTEAFF
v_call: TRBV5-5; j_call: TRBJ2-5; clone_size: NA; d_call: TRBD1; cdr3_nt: TGTGCCAGCAGCTTGTGGGGACAGAAAGAGACCCAGTACTTC; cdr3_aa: CASSLWGQKETQYF
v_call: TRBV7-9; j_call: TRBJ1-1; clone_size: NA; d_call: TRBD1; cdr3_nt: TGTGCCAGCAGCATTGACAGGGCTATAAACACTGAAGCTTTCTTT; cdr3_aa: CASSIDRAINTEAFF
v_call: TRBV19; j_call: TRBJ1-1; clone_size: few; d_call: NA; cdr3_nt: TGTGCCAGTAGTCCTCGGCGGGGAGGAGTAGCTGAAGCTTTCTTT; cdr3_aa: CASSPRRGGVAEAFF
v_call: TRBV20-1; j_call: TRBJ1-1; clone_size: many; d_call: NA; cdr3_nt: TGCAGTGCTTTCCGGGATATGAACACTGAAGCTTTCTTT; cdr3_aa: CSAFRDMNTEAFF
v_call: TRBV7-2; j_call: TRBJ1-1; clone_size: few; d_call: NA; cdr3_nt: TGTGCCAGCAGCTTAGCTAACGCAGGCGGGTACACTGAAGCTTTCTTT; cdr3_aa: CASSLANAGGYTEAFF
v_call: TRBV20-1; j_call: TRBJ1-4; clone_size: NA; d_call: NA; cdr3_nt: TGCAGTGCTAGGAGTAGGAGGGGAGGTGAAAAACTGTTTTTT; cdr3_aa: CSARSRRGGEKLFF
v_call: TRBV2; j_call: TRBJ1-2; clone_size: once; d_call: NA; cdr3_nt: TGTGCCAGCAGTGGTGGGAGGCAGGTCGAGGGCTACACCTTC; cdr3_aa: CASSGGRQVEGYTF
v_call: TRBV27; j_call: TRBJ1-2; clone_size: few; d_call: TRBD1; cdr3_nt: TGTGCCAGCAGTCTGACAGGGAAACGTGGCTACACCTTC; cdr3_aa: CASSLTGKRGYTF
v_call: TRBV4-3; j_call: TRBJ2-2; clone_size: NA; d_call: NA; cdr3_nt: TGCGCCAGCAGCCAAGAGGTGACGGGGGACACCGGGGAGCTGTTTTTT; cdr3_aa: CASSQEVTGDTGELFF
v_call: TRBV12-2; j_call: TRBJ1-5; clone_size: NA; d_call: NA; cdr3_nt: TGTGCAAGTCGCTTAGGGCAGGGGGCGAAACAGCCCCAGCATTTT; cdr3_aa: CASRLGQGAKQPQHF
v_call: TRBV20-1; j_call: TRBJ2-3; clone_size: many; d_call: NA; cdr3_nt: TGCAGTGCCCCCTCGCGGTTCGTCCACAGCACAGATACGCAGTATTTT; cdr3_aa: CSAPSRFVHSTDTQYF
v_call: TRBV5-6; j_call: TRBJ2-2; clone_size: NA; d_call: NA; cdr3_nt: TGTGCCAGCAGCTTGGTAGGGCCCGGGGAGCTGTTTTTT; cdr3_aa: CASSLVGPGELFF
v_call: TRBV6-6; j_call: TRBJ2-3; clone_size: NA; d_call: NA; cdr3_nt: TGTGCCAGCAGTTCTCTCCCCGAGGGTAGGGCAGATACGCAGTATTTT; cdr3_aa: CASSSLPEGRADTQYF
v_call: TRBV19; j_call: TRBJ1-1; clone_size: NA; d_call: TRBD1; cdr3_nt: TGTGCCAGTCGGGACAGACACACTGAAGCTTTCTTT; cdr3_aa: CASRDRHTEAFF
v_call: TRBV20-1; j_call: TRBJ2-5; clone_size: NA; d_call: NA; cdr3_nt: TGCAGTGCTAGAGATATAGGTATTCAAGAGACCCAGTACTTC; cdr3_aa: CSARDIGIQETQYF
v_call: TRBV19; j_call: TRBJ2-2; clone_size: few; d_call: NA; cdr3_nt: TGTGCCAGTAGTATTCTCGGGGGTAACACCGGGGAGCTGTTTTTT; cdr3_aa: CASSILGGNTGELFF
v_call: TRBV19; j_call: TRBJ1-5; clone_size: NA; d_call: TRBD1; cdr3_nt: TGTGCCAGTAGTACCCGACAGGGGTCCTACAATCAGCCCCAGCATTTT; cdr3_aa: CASSTRQGSYNQPQHF
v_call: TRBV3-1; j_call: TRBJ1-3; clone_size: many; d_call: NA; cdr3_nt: TGTGCCAGCAACCTGCAGAGCTCTGGAAACACCATATATTTT; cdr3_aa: CASNLQSSGNTIYF
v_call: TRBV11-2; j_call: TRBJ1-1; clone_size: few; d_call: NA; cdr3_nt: TGTGCCAGCAGCTTAGATCCGGGTTTTACTGAAGCTTTCTTT; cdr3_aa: CASSLDPGFTEAFF
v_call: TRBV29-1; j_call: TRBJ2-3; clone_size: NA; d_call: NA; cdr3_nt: TGCAGCGTTGAAAGAGGTACAGCTACAGATACGCAGTATTTT; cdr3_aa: CSVERGTATDTQYF
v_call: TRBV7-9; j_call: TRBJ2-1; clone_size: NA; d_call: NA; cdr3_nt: TGTGCCAGCAGCCTCCTTACTACTTACAATGAGCAGTTCTTC; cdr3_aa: CASSLLTTYNEQFF
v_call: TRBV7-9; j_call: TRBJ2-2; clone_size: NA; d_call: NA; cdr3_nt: TGTGCCAGCAGCTTAACAATTCTATCCGGGGAGCTGTTTTTT; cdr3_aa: CASSLTILSGELFF
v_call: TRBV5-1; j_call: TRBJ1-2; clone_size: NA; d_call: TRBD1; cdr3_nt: TGCGCCAGCGGCTCAGGACAGGGGAGACTGTATGGCTACACCTTC; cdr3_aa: CASGSGQGRLYGYTF
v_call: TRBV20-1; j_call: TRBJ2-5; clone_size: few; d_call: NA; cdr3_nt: TGCAGTGCAAAATATGGCGGGGAAGAGACCCAGTACTTC; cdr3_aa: CSAKYGGEETQYF
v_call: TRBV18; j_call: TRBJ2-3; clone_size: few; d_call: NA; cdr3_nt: TGTGCCAGCTCAGAAAGCCGGGACGGAGGGACGCAGTATTTT; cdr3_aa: CASSESRDGGTQYF
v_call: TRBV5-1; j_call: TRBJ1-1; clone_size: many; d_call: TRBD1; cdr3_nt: TGCGCCAGCAGCGCCCTAGGGGGCGGTTTGAACACTGAAGCTTTCTTT; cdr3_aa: CASSALGGGLNTEAFF
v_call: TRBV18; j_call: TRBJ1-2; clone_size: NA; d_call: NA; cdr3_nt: TGTGCCAGCTCACCCCGAGTCGGCCGATCTGCTAACTATGGCTACACCTTC; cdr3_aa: CASSPRVGRSANYGYTF
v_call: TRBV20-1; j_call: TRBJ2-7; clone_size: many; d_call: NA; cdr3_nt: TGCAGTGCGGGGGGACAGAGCTCCTACGAGCAGTACTTC; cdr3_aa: CSAGGQSSYEQYF
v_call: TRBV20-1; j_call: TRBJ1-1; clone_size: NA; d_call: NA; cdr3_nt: TGCAGTGCTAGAGATCTAAAGACAGAGAACACTGAAGCTTTCTTT; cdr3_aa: CSARDLKTENTEAFF
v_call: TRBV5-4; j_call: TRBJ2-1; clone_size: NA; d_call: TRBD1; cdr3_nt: TGTGCCAGCAGCGGGACAGGTCGATCCTACAATGAGCAGTTCTTC; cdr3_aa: CASSGTGRSYNEQFF
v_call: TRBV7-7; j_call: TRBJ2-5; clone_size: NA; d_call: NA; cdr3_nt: TGTGCCAGCAGCTTATCTCAGGTGCAGACCCAGTACTTC; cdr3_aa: CASSLSQVQTQYF
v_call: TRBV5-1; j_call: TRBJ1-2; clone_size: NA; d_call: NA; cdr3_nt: TGCGCCAGCAGCTTGGTCAGTACGGCAGATCTCTATGGCTACACCTTC; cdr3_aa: CASSLVSTADLYGYTF
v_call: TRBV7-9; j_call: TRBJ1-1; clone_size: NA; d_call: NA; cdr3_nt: TGTGCCAGCAGCTTAAGAGAAGGCCTCAAGAACACTGAAGCTTTCTTT; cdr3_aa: CASSLREGLKNTEAFF